The 4 T cell receptor beta chains given below trace back to one sample, sequenced in a study of blood T cell repertoires in COVID-19. Generated by immunoSEQ multiplex PCR, the TCRdb table keeps only in-frame clones and is missing some. The table records 110,000 to 150,000 clones, more than 85% of them present only once. Sequences were obtained from peripheral blood. These receptor sequences come from a man in his 60s with active or convalescent COVID-19.

This chain joins TRBV19 and TRBJ2-1, with 8 bases aligning to TRBD1. J was trimmed by 7 bases and V by 6 bases; bases with no gene match: 17. There are 17 residues in the CDR3. Looked up from germline, CDR1 is LNHDA and CDR2 is SQIVND (reference sequence). CDR3 region: CASSQRPGGWVRNEQFF. The CDR3 DNA sequence: TGTGCCAGTAGCCAACGACCAGGGGGCTGGGTGAGGAATGAGCAGTTCTTC.

The chain joins TRBV28 to TRBJ2-1; perhaps TRBD2 as D (7 bases). With 8 bases removed from V and 10 bases from J, the gap between germline ends came to 18 bases. The germline V gene encodes CDR1 MDHEN and CDR2 SYDVKM. The CDR3 is 13 amino acids. The CDR3 sequence: CASGGGSAREQFF. In nucleotides, the CDR3 is TGTGCCAGCGGGGGCGGGAGCGCGAGGGAGCAGTTCTTC.

V and J are TRBV18 and TRBJ1-4, with no clear D. Germline lookup yields CDR1 KGHSH and CDR2 LQKENI. Trimming stripped 4 bases from V and 0 bases from J, with 9 bases between. The CDR3 totals 15 residues. This CDR3 is CASSLDGATNEKLFF. The CDR3, as DNA: TGTGCCAGCTCACTAGACGGGGCAACTAATGAAAAACTGTTTTTT.

The chain recombines TRBV9 with TRBJ2-4, with 9 bases aligning to TRBD2. V lost 3 bases, J lost 2 bases, and 6 bases stayed unmatched. The germline V gene has CDR1 SGDLS and CDR2 YYNGEE. This CDR3 has 16 residues. In DNA form, the CDR3 reads TGTGCCAGCAGCGGGTTTAGCGGGGGAACCAAAAACATTCAGTACTTC. Encoded protein: CASSGFSGGTKNIQYF. Looking up the rest from reference TRBV9 and TRBJ2-4 gives the full variable domain: DSGVTQTPKHLITATGQRVTLRCSPRSGDLSVYWYQQSLDQGLQFLIQYYNGEERAKGNILERFSAQQFPDLHSELNLSSLELGDSALYFCASSGFSGGTKNIQYFGAGTRLSVL.